The rows below give T cell receptor beta chains drawn from one sample of a study of OX40 agonist ivuxolimab in advanced cancers. Assay used: immunoSEQ multiplex PCR; TCRdb lists only in-frame clones, some missing. Of 90,000 or so clones in the sample, approximately 90% were seen once. The sequenced sample was CD4+ or CD8+ T cells sorted from blood, obtained in a trial of the OX40 agonist ivuxolimab. These receptors were obtained from an adult with an advanced solid tumor such as melanoma, head and neck, liver or kidney cancer. CDR3s include the opening cysteine and the closing phenylalanine or tryptophan. A D gene is named only where the DNA matches it firmly. Expanded clones get a size class; other rows say once, few or many, or leave the size out.

clone_size	d_call	v_call	j_call	cdr3_nt	cdr3_aa
.	.	TRBV7-9	TRBJ2-7	TGTGCCAGCAGCTCGGGGGGCCGCGAGCAGTACTTC	CASSSGGREQYF
.	.	TRBV7-2	TRBJ2-2	TGTGCCAGCAGGACCGACTCCGCCCTCACCGGGGAGCTGTTTTTT	CASRTDSALTGELFF
.	.	TRBV18	TRBJ2-5	TGTGCCAGCTCACCACTTCTTTCGGAGACCCAGTACTTC	CASSPLLSETQYF
.	.	TRBV28	TRBJ2-2	TGTGCCAGCAGTCGCGGACATACGAACACCGGGGAGCTGTTTTTT	CASSRGHTNTGELFF
.	.	TRBV19	TRBJ1-4	TGTGCCAGTAGTCCCTTTGTCAGCAGGGCGAATGAAAAACTGTTTTTT	CASSPFVSRANEKLFF
.	TRBD2	TRBV19	TRBJ2-2	TGTGCCAGTAGAACGACTCCAGGTGTTTTTAGCGGGAGTGGTACCGGGGAGCTGTTTTTT	CASRTTPGVFSGSGTGELFF
.	.	TRBV7-2	TRBJ2-4	TGTGCCAGCAGCCGCTCAAAACAAAACATTCAGTACTTC	CASSRSKQNIQYF
few	TRBD1	TRBV7-9	TRBJ2-7	TGTGCCAGATGGGACAGGCCCTACGAGCAGTACTTC	CARWDRPYEQYF
.	.	TRBV5-4	TRBJ2-1	TGTGCCAGCAGCTTGAGTCCAGACTACAATGAGCAGTTCTTC	CASSLSPDYNEQFF
.	.	TRBV2	TRBJ2-5	TGTGCCAGCAGTAGTAACGGCTTCCGGGAGACCCAGTACTTC	CASSSNGFRETQYF
.	.	TRBV4-1	TRBJ2-1	TGCGCCAGCAGCCAAGTTGGTCTAGCCTTGGATGAGCAGTTCTTC	CASSQVGLALDEQFF
.	TRBD2	TRBV19	TRBJ2-1	TGTGCCAGCAGGACTAGCGGGATGAGCTCCTACAATGAGCAGTTCTTC	CASRTSGMSSYNEQFF
.	TRBD1	TRBV2	TRBJ1-5	TGTGCCAGCAGTGAAGACTCGTCAGGGGGCGCGGTTCGGCAGCATTTT	CASSEDSSGGAVRQHF
.	.	TRBV10-3	TRBJ1-1	TGTGCCATCAGTGAGTCTAACAGGGCACCTGAAGCTTTCTTT	CAISESNRAPEAFF
.	.	TRBV13	TRBJ2-1	TGTGCCAGCAGCTTAGAGCCCAGCAATGAGCAGTTCTTC	CASSLEPSNEQFF
.	.	TRBV5-1	TRBJ2-7	TGCGCCAGCAGCTTGGACACCACTTACTCCTACGAGCAGTACTTC	CASSLDTTYSYEQYF
.	.	TRBV9	TRBJ1-6	TGTGCCAGCAGTATCTGGGAGGGGGATTCACCCCTCCACTTT	CASSIWEGDSPLHF
.	.	TRBV23-1	TRBJ2-5	TGCGCCAGCAGTCAATACTCCTTTCGGTACCAAGAGACCCAGTACTTC	CASSQYSFRYQETQYF
once	.	TRBV23-1	TRBJ2-3	TGCGCCAGCTGCTCCTTGGGGGACACCTTTAGCACAGATACGCAGTATTTT	CASCSLGDTFSTDTQYF